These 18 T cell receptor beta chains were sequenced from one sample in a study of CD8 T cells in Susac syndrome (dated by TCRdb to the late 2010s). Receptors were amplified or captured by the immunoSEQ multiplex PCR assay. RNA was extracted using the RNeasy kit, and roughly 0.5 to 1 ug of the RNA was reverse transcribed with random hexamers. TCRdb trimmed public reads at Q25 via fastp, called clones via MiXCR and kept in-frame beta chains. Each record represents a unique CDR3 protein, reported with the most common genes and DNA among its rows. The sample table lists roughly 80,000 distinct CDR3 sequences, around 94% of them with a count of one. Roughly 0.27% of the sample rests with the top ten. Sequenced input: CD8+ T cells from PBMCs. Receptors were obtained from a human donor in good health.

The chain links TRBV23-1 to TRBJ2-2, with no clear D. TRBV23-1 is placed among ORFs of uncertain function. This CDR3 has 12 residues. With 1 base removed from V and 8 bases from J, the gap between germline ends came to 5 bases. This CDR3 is CASSQYEGELFF. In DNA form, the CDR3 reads TGCGCCAGCAGTCAATACGAGGGGGAGCTGTTTTTT.

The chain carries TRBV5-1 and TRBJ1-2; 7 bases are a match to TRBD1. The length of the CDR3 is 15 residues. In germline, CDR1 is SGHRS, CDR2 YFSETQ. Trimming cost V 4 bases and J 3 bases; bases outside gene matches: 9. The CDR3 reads CASSVFEQGYYGYTF. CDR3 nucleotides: TGCGCCAGCAGCGTATTTGAACAGGGGTACTATGGCTACACCTTC.

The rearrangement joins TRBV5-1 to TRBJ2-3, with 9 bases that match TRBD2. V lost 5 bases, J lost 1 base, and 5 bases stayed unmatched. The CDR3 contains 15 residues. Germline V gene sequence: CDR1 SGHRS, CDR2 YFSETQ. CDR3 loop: CASRGSSGGTDTQYF. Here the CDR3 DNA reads TGCGCCAGCAGGGGGTCTAGCGGGGGCACAGATACGCAGTATTTT.

CDR3 sequence: CASSLSTVFGYTF. DNA of the CDR3: TGTGCCAGCAGCTTATCCACAGTATTTGGCTACACCTTC. The gene calls are TRBV7-2 and TRBJ1-2; D remains ambiguous. The CDR3 runs 13 residues. Looked up from germline, CDR1 is SGHTA and CDR2 is FQGNSA. V was shortened by 2 bases and J by 7 bases, with 11 bases between the two germline ends.

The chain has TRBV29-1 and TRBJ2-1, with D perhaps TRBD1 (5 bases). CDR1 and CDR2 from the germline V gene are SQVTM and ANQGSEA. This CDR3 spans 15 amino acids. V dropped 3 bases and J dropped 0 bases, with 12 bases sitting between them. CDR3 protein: CSVEGRMSSYNEQFF. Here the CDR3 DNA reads TGCAGCGTTGAGGGGCGAATGAGCTCCTACAATGAGCAGTTCTTC.

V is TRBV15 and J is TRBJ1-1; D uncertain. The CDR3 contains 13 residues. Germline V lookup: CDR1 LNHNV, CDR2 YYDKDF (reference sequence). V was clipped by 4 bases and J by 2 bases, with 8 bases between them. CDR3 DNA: TGTGCCACCAGCACGATTCGTAACACTGAAGCTTTCTTT. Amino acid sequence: CATSTIRNTEAFF.

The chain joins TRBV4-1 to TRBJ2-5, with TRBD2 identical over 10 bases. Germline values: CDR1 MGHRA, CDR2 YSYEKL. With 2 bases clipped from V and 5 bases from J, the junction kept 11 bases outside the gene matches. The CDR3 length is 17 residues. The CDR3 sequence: CASSQQPAGTSEETQYF. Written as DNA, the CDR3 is TGCGCCAGCAGCCAACAACCCGCCGGGACTAGCGAGGAGACCCAGTACTTC.

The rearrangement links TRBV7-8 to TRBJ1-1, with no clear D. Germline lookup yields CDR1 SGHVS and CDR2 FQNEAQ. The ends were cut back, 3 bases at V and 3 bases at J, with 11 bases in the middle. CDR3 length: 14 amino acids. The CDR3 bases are TGTGCCAGCAGCTTTAAGGGCGAGGACACTGAAGCTTTCTTT. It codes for CASSFKGEDTEAFF. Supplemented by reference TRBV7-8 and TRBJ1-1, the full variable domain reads GAGVSQSPRYKVAKRGQDVALRCDPISGHVSLFWYQQALGQGPEFLTYFQNEAQLDKSGLPSDRFFAERPEGSVSTLKIQRTQQEDSAVYLCASSFKGEDTEAFFGQGTRLTVV.

As DNA, the CDR3 is TGTGCCAGCAGTTACAGGAGTAACTATGGCTACACCTTC. Protein product: CASSYRSNYGYTF. The chain links TRBV6-5 to TRBJ1-2; the D is unclear. Trimming stripped 2 bases from V and 1 base from J, with 5 bases between. Looked up from germline, CDR1 is MNHEY and CDR2 is SVGAGI. CDR3 length: 13 residues.

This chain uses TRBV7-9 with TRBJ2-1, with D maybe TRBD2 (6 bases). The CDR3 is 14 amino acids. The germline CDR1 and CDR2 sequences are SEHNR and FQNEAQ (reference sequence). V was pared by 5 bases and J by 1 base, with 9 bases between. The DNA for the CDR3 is TGTGCCAGCAGCCAGGGACTGTCCTACAATGAGCAGTTCTTC. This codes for CASSQGLSYNEQFF.

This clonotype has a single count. The CDR3 sequence is CASSPRSNSPLHF. CDR3 sequence (DNA): TGTGCCAGCAGCCCGAGAAGTAATTCACCCCTCCACTTT. The chain has TRBV7-8 and TRBJ1-6; D gene ambiguous. The CDR3 has 13 amino acids. V dropped 5 bases and J dropped 6 bases, with 8 bases sitting between them. Germline V gene data show CDR1 as SGHVS and CDR2 as FQNEAQ. The complete variable domain, with remaining parts taken from reference TRBV7-8 and TRBJ1-6, reads GAGVSQSPRYKVAKRGQDVALRCDPISGHVSLFWYQQALGQGPEFLTYFQNEAQLDKSGLPSDRFFAERPEGSVSTLKIQRTQQEDSAVYLCASSPRSNSPLHFGNGTRLTVT.

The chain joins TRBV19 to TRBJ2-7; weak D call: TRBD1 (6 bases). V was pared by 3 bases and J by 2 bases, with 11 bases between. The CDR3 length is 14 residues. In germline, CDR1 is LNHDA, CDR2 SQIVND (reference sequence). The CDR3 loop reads CASSMRGNPYEQYF. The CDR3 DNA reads TGTGCCAGTAGTATGAGGGGGAACCCCTACGAGCAGTACTTC.

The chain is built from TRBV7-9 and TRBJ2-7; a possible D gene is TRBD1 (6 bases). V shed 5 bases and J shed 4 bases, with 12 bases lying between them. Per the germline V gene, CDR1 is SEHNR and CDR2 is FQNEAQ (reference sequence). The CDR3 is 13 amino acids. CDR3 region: CASSLRQDYEQYV. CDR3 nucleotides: TGTGCCAGCAGCCTCCGACAGGATTACGAGCAGTACGTC.

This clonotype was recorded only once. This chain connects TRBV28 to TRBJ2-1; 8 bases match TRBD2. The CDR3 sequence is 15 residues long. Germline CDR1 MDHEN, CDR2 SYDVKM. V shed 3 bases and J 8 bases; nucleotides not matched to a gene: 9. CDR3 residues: CASSFPPREGDEQFF. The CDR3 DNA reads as TGTGCCAGCAGTTTCCCGCCCCGGGAGGGGGATGAGCAGTTCTTC.

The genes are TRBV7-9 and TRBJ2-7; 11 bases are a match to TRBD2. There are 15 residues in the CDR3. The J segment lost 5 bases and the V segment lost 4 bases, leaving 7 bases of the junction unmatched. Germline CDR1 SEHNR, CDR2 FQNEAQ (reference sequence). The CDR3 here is CASSSVSGGAHEQYF. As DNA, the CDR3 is TGTGCCAGCAGCTCCGTTAGCGGGGGGGCCCACGAGCAGTACTTC.

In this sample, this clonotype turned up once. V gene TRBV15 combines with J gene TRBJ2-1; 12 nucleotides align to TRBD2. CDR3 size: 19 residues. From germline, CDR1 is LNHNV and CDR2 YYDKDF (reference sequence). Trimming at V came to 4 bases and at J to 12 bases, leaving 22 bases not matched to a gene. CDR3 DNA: TGTGCCACCAGCACTCCGGGACTAGCGGGCGTAGAGCTCTTTTTTGCGCAGTTCTTC. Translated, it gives CATSTPGLAGVELFFAQFF.

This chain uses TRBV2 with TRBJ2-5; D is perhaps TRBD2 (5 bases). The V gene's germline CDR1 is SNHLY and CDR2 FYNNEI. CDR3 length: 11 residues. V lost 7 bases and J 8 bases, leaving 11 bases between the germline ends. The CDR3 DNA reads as TGTGCCAGCATGTCGGGAAGCACCCAGTACTTC. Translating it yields CASMSGSTQYF.

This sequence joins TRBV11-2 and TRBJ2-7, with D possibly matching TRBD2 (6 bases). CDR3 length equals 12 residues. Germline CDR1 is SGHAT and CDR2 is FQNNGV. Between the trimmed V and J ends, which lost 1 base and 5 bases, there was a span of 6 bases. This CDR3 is CASSLGEDEQYV. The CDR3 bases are TGTGCCAGCAGCTTAGGGGAGGACGAGCAGTACGTC.